This T cell receptor (beta chain) comes out of a study of blood T cells in healthy people across ages. A second PCR of roughly 7 to 11 cycles used a sample-barcoded 5' primer and a J-beta primer mix. TCRdb used MiXCR to reprocess the 5' RACE reads, holding one entry per CDR3 protein. This table holds 650,000 to 950,000 distinct CDR3 sequences, under 45% found once. Germline values: CDR1 ENHRY, CDR2 SYGVKD. Trimming took off 4 bases at V and 5 bases at J, with 13 bases between the two ends. This CDR3 region has 14 residues. The J gene is TRBJ2-3, the V gene TRBV10-3; either TRBD1 or TRBD2 may fit D (5 bases each). The TCR comes from a man between 60 and 75 years old in good health. Sequenced material: blood. The CDR3 region is CAISGGGLGDTQYF. As DNA, the CDR3 is TGTGCCATCAGTGGGGGCGGACTCGGAGATACGCAGTATTTT.